This T cell receptor beta chain stems from a study of Tregs in tolerant kidney transplant recipients. The table came from immunoSEQ multiplex PCR; TCRdb's copy has only in-frame clones and leaves some out. The data contain under 100,000 clones, 85% to 95% of them singletons. Germline lookup yields CDR1 SGHTA and CDR2 FQGTGA. Germline trimming cut 0 bases from V and 5 bases from J; bases unmatched to any gene: 0. There are 15 residues in the CDR3. This clonotype was obtained from a human donor in good health. This sequence joins TRBV7-3 and TRBJ2-5; TRBD2 aligns across 13 bases. Specimen: CD8+ T cells from blood. CDR3 loop: CASSLTGLAGETQYF. The DNA for the CDR3 is TGTGCCAGCAGCTTAACGGGACTAGCGGGGGAGACCCAGTACTTC.